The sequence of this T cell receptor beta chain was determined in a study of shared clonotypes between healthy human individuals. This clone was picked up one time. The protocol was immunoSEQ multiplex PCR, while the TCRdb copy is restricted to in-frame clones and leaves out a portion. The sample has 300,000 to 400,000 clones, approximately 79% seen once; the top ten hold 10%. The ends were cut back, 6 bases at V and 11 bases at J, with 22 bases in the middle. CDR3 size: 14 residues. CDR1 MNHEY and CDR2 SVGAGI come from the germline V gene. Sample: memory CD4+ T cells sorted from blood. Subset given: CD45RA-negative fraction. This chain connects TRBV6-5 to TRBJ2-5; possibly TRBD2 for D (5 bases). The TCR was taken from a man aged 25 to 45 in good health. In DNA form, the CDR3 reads TGTGCCAGCAGCCCCCCATTGAGGGTAGGCCCACAGTACTTC. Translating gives CASSPPLRVGPQYF.